Listed below are T cell receptor beta chains from one sample, sequenced in a study of read filtering for tumor transcriptome and immune sequencing. TCRdb fed the reads into MiXCR, producing one record per CDR3 protein. The table records roughly 25,000 distinct CDR3 sequences, about an eighth of them present only once. Input material: a population of CD138-negative cells sorted from bone marrow. The receptors originated from a donor aged 40 or over with multiple myeloma. Both conserved end residues are part of each CDR3.

CDR3aa: CASSSGGPGDTQYF
v_gene: TRBV11-2

CDR3aa: CASAGTGVDEQFF
v_gene: TRBV18

CDR3aa: CAGAGGGRVGIF
v_gene: TRBV30

CDR3aa: CASSLRPILSSGSSGELFF
v_gene: TRBV7-3

CDR3aa: CSAPTSDRVGTEAFF
v_gene: TRBV20-1

CDR3aa: CASSLDESGNEKLFF
v_gene: TRBV5-1

CDR3aa: CAISETGDTQYF
v_gene: TRBV10-3

CDR3aa: CASSLGGVGAYEQYF
v_gene: TRBV19

CDR3aa: CSAILSPGLQSEQYF
v_gene: TRBV20-1

CDR3aa: CASRTQGAGREKLFF
v_gene: TRBV27

CDR3aa: CASSPLAGGEETQYF
v_gene: TRBV4-2

CDR3aa: CASSLLLTSEAYNEQFF
v_gene: TRBV5-1

CDR3aa: CAWRKGDRAEKLFF
v_gene: TRBV30